This entry lists 32 T cell receptor beta chains sequenced from one sample in a study of blood T cell repertoires in COVID-19. TCRdb's table, derived via immunoSEQ multiplex PCR, lists solely in-frame clones and lacks some. The sample contains roughly 55,000 clones, 60% to 85% of which appear only once. Sequenced sample: peripheral blood. The receptors derive from a man in his 60s with acute or convalescent COVID-19.

The chain is built from TRBV5-1 and TRBJ2-1; D might be TRBD2 (7 bases). Germline V gene data show CDR1 as SGHRS and CDR2 as YFSETQ. The CDR3 spans 14 residues. V was trimmed by 5 bases and J by 5 bases, leaving 14 bases between them. The CDR3 DNA sequence: TGCGCCAGCAGGGAGGGGGGGCAAGACAATGAGCAGTTCTTC. Its protein product is CASREGGQDNEQFF.

The V gene is TRBV29-1, the J gene TRBJ2-7, with D maybe TRBD2 (5 bases). CDR1 and CDR2 from the germline V gene are SQVTM and ANQGSEA. V was shortened by 7 bases and J by 5 bases, with 12 bases between the two germline ends. CDR3 length: 11 residues. Written as DNA, the CDR3 is TGCAGCGCCCGACGGGGAAACGAGCAGTACTTC. Amino acids: CSARRGNEQYF.

The genes are TRBV11-2 and TRBJ2-7; 14 bases fit TRBD2. The CDR3 is made up of 17 amino acids. With V trimmed by 5 bases and J by 6 bases, 12 bases remained unmatched. Germline V gives CDR1 SGHAT, CDR2 FQNNGV. The CDR3 region is CASSGRTSGGHIGEQYF. The CDR3 DNA reads as TGTGCCAGCAGCGGACGGACTAGCGGGGGGCACATAGGCGAGCAGTACTTC.

This clone was seen just once. The chain uses TRBV9 and TRBJ1-1; TRBD1 is a possible D gene (5 bases). Germline V gene sequence: CDR1 SGDLS, CDR2 YYNGEE. There are 14 residues in the CDR3. The ends were cut back, 0 bases at V and 2 bases at J, with 8 bases in the middle. The CDR3 loop is CASSVGQPNTEAFF. CDR3 DNA sequence: TGTGCCAGCAGCGTAGGACAGCCTAACACTGAAGCTTTCTTT.

This chain connects TRBV5-5 to TRBJ2-3, with D possibly being TRBD1 (5 bases). The CDR3 runs 13 residues. Trimming shortened V by 2 bases and J by 6 bases, and 10 bases separated the two germline ends. The germline gives CDR1 SGHKS, CDR2 YYEKEE (reference sequence). The CDR3 region is CASSLTGADTQYF. The CDR3 DNA sequence: TGTGCCAGCAGCTTAACAGGTGCGGATACGCAGTATTTT.

V usage is TRBV14 and J usage is TRBJ2-3; maybe TRBD2 (5 bases). This CDR3 has 13 amino acids. Trimming shortened V by 2 bases and J by 6 bases, and 9 bases separated the two germline ends. Germline V gives CDR1 SGHDN, CDR2 FVKESK. The CDR3 is CASSQIGLDTQYF. The CDR3 DNA reads as TGTGCCAGCAGCCAAATAGGACTTGATACGCAGTATTTT. The full variable domain, with the rest looked up from reference TRBV14 and TRBJ2-3, is EAGVTQFPSHSVIEKGQTVTLRCDPISGHDNLYWYRRVMGKEIKFLLHFVKESKQDESGMPNNRFLAERTGGTYSTLKVQPAELEDSGVYFCASSQIGLDTQYFGPGTRLTVL.

This clone was found once. The chain uses TRBV2 and TRBJ1-3; D not resolved. Per the germline V gene, CDR1 is SNHLY and CDR2 is FYNNEI. With 7 bases removed from V and 3 bases from J, the gap between germline ends came to 10 bases. The CDR3 is made up of 13 amino acids. The CDR3 DNA follows: TGTGCCAGCACGTTGGGGAGTGGAAACACCATATATTTT. Amino acids: CASTLGSGNTIYF.

The V and J genes are TRBV27 and TRBJ2-4, with 9 bases matching TRBD2. Germline V gives CDR1 MNHEY, CDR2 SMNVEV (reference sequence). Unmatched junction bases numbered 5, after V lost 5 bases and J lost 0 bases. There are 16 residues in the CDR3. The CDR3 sequence: CASSPTSGLAKNIQYF. The CDR3 bases are TGTGCCAGCAGTCCGACTAGCGGACTAGCCAAAAACATTCAGTACTTC.

The chain joins TRBV4-1 to TRBJ1-2; TRBD1 matches at 10 bases. J gave up 6 bases and V 1 base, and 17 bases lay outside the gene matches. The CDR3 consists of 19 residues. Germline V gene data show CDR1 as MGHRA and CDR2 as YSYEKL. DNA of the CDR3: TGCGCCAGCAGCCAAGTCCCCCTCCCCCGGGACAGGGGATGGGATGGCTACACCTTC. Protein: CASSQVPLPRDRGWDGYTF.

This clone was counted between two and nine times. The gene calls are TRBV27 and TRBJ1-5, with D possibly being TRBD1 (5 bases). Germline lookup yields CDR1 MNHEY and CDR2 SMNVEV (reference sequence). Trimming stripped 3 bases from V and 1 base from J, with 13 bases between. This CDR3 is built from 16 residues. CDR3 region: CASSFAGALSNQPQHF. In DNA, the CDR3 is TGTGCCAGCAGTTTTGCTGGGGCCCTAAGCAATCAGCCCCAGCATTTT.

The chain joins TRBV2 to TRBJ1-6; the D gene is possibly TRBD1 (6 bases). Germline V gene lookup returns CDR1 SNHLY and CDR2 FYNNEI. The V gene lost 6 bases and the J gene lost 5 bases, with 11 bases spanning the gap. The CDR3 has 14 residues. Here the CDR3 DNA reads TGTGCCAGCAGCTCGACAGGAGATAATTCACCCCTCCACTTT. Translation gives CASSSTGDNSPLHF.

This chain joins TRBV20-1 and TRBJ2-1; a weak D match, TRBD2 (6 bases). V gave up 4 bases and J gave up 4 bases, with 14 bases separating them. The CDR3 covers 14 residues. The germline V gene encodes CDR1 DFQATT and CDR2 SNEGSKA (reference sequence). The CDR3 coding sequence is TGCAGTGCTACTGATAGGGACTTATACAATGAGCAGTTCTTC. Translation gives CSATDRDLYNEQFF.

The chain combines TRBV5-1 with TRBJ1-1, with D possibly TRBD1 on 6 matching bases. Germline V gene sequence: CDR1 SGHRS, CDR2 YFSETQ. CDR3 length equals 17 residues. The V end lost 0 bases, the J end lost 2 bases, and 17 bases lay between the germline ends. DNA of the CDR3: TGCGCCAGCAGCTTGGGATCGGGCTTGGACAGCAACACTGAAGCTTTCTTT. It is translated as CASSLGSGLDSNTEAFF.

CDR3: CASSIGLSRNEKLFF. CDR3 coding DNA: TGTGCCAGCAGCATAGGGCTAAGCAGGAATGAAAAACTGTTTTTT. The rearrangement uses TRBV7-2 and TRBJ1-4; D is undetermined. Trimming stripped 5 bases from V and 5 bases from J, with 15 bases between. Germline V gene data show CDR1 as SGHTA and CDR2 as FQGNSA. This CDR3 region has 15 residues.

J is TRBJ2-2 and V is TRBV4-1, with 8 bases matching TRBD2. CDR1 and CDR2 from the germline V gene are MGHRA and YSYEKL. J gave up 5 bases and V 0 bases, and 8 bases lay outside the gene matches. This CDR3 comprises 17 residues. The DNA for the CDR3 is TGCGCCAGCAGCCAAGATAGAGCCGGGACTAGAACCGGGGAGCTGTTTTTT. Its protein is CASSQDRAGTRTGELFF.

This chain joins TRBV5-1 and TRBJ1-2, with 8 bases identical to TRBD1. Germline assignment: CDR1 SGHRS and CDR2 YFSETQ. The CDR3 extends over 14 amino acids. J was trimmed by 4 bases and V by 4 bases; bases with no gene match: 6. CDR3 bases: TGCGCCAGCAGCATCCAGGGGGCCGGCTATGGCTACACCTTC. Translated, it gives CASSIQGAGYGYTF. The full variable domain, rest sourced from reference TRBV5-1 and TRBJ1-2, is KAGVTQTPRYLIKTRGQQVTLSCSPISGHRSVSWYQQTPGQGLQFLFEYFSETQRNKGNFPGRFSGRQFSNSRSEMNVSTLELGDSALYLCASSIQGAGYGYTFGSGTRLTVV.

The chain couples TRBV27 to TRBJ1-1; D may be TRBD1 (5 bases). CDR1 MNHEY and CDR2 SMNVEV come from the germline V gene (reference sequence). Deletions cut 4 bases from V and 1 base from J, with 10 bases between. The CDR3 has 14 residues. The CDR3 here is CASSWGEGNTEAFF. The CDR3, as DNA: TGTGCCAGCAGTTGGGGGGAGGGGAACACTGAAGCTTTCTTT.

The rearrangement links TRBV6-6 to TRBJ2-7; 9 bases line up with TRBD1. Germline lookup yields CDR1 MNHNY and CDR2 SVGAGI (reference sequence). V shed 0 bases and J 3 bases; nucleotides not matched to a gene: 3. The CDR3 has 15 residues. CDR3 nucleotides: TGTGCCAGCAGTTACTCGAGGGACAGGGTCTACGAGCAGTACTTC. The encoded protein is CASSYSRDRVYEQYF.

V is TRBV12-5 and J is TRBJ2-7, with 9 bases fitting TRBD1. The CDR3 is 13 amino acids. The trim removed 6 bases at V and 4 bases at J, leaving 4 bases unmatched. Germline V CDR1 and CDR2: LGHNT, FRNRAP. The CDR3 region is CASGGQGKYEQYF. Here the CDR3 DNA reads TGTGCTAGTGGCGGACAGGGGAAGTACGAGCAGTACTTC. Full variable domain (outside the CDR3, taken from reference TRBV12-5 and TRBJ2-7): DARVTQTPRHKVTEMGQEVTMRCQPILGHNTVFWYRQTMMQGLELLAYFRNRAPLDDSGMPKDRFSAEMPDATLATLKIQPSEPRDSAVYFCASGGQGKYEQYFGPGTRLTVT.

As DNA, the CDR3 is TGTGCCAGCAGCGTCCCCGGGGTTGAAGAGGCTTTCTTT. It translates to CASSVPGVEEAFF. V gene TRBV7-9 combines with J gene TRBJ1-1; no definite D call. The V gene lost 5 bases and the J gene lost 11 bases, with 18 bases spanning the gap. The germline V gene has CDR1 SEHNR and CDR2 FQNEAQ (reference sequence). CDR3 length: 13 amino acids.

The chain employs TRBV7-8 and TRBJ1-1; 7 nucleotides line up with TRBD1. J lost 11 bases, V lost 1 base, and 7 bases had no gene match. Germline loops: CDR1 SGHVS, CDR2 FQNEAQ. The CDR3 has 13 residues. The CDR3 sequence: CASSLGFRGKAFF. The DNA of the CDR3 is TGTGCCAGCAGCTTAGGCTTCAGGGGGAAGGCTTTCTTT.

CDR3 in DNA: TGTGCCAGCTCACCCCCCGCAGATACGCAGTATTTT. As protein: CASSPPADTQYF. The V and J genes are TRBV18 and TRBJ2-3; D gene uncertain. V dropped 3 bases and J dropped 4 bases, with 5 bases sitting between them. The CDR3 is 12 amino acids. CDR1 is KGHSH and CDR2 is LQKENI in the germline V gene.

This clone was picked up a small number of times. CDR3 sequence: CASPSGQGEDTEAFF. CDR3 in DNA: TGTGCCTCCCCGTCGGGACAGGGCGAGGACACTGAAGCTTTCTTT. The genes are TRBV24-1 and TRBJ1-1; the match to TRBD1 covers 9 bases. CDR1 and CDR2 (germline): KGHDR, SFDVKD. With V trimmed by 12 bases and J by 3 bases, 13 bases remained unmatched. The CDR3 has 15 amino acids.

The chain links TRBV7-9 to TRBJ1-1; TRBD1 agrees at 7 bases. This CDR3 spans 14 amino acids. The germline V gene encodes CDR1 SEHNR and CDR2 FQNEAQ (reference sequence). The V segment lost 5 bases and the J segment 3 bases; nucleotides outside the gene matches: 6. The CDR3 loop is CASSPPGGYTEAFF. DNA for the CDR3: TGTGCCAGCAGCCCACCAGGGGGGTACACTGAAGCTTTCTTT.

This clone was seen a handful of times. J is TRBJ2-1 and V is TRBV7-2; 10 bases agree with TRBD2. The CDR3 extends over 16 amino acids. The germline gives CDR1 SGHTA, CDR2 FQGNSA. V lost 7 bases and J lost 7; bases outside the gene matches: 13. DNA of the CDR3: TGTGCCAGCACCCTACTCGGAGCGGGGGGGCCAAATGAGCAGTTCTTC. The encoded protein is CASTLLGAGGPNEQFF. The full variable domain, completed using reference TRBV7-2 and TRBJ2-1, is GAGVSQSPSNKVTEKGKDVELRCDPISGHTALYWYRQSLGQGLEFLIYFQGNSAPDKSGLPSDRFSAERTGGSVSTLTIQRTQQEDSAVYLCASTLLGAGGPNEQFFGPGTRLTVL.

CDR3 sequence: CASSVDPHQNTEAFF. The CDR3 coding sequence is TGTGCCAGCAGCGTAGACCCACACCAGAACACTGAAGCTTTCTTT. The chain is built from TRBV9 and TRBJ1-1, with D hard to call. The V end was cut by 0 bases, the J end by 1 base, with 10 bases between. Germline CDR1 reads SGDLS; CDR2 reads YYNGEE. This CDR3 is 15 amino acids long.

In regard to this clone: Compared with germline, one end of the junction differs, possibly owing to a read error. This chain joins TRBV2 and TRBJ1-5, with a tentative D call TRBD1 (5 bases). Germline CDR1 reads SNHLY; CDR2 reads FYNNEI. This CDR3 region has 14 residues. CDR3 sequence: CASSEGESNQPQHF. The CDR3 DNA follows: TGTGCCAGCAGCGAAGGGGAGAGCAATCAGCCCCAGCATTTT. Full variable domain (remainder filled in from reference TRBV2 and TRBJ1-5): EPEVTQTPSHQVTQMGQEVILRCVPISNHLYFYWYRQILGQKVEFLVSFYNNEISEKSEIFDDQFSVERPDGSNFTLKIRSTKLEDSAMYFCASSEGESNQPQHFGDGTRLSIL.

This clone appeared a single time. The V call is TRBV29-1, the J call TRBJ2-7, with TRBD2 identical over 7 bases. CDR1 and CDR2 from the germline V gene are SQVTM and ANQGSEA. CDR3 size: 14 residues. V trimming: 4 bases; J trimming: 2 bases; junction bases outside the gene matches: 8. Written as DNA, the CDR3 is TGCAGCGTTGTTGTGGGAGGGGTTGCCTACGAGCAGTACTTC. It codes for CSVVVGGVAYEQYF.

V is TRBV5-5 and J is TRBJ2-3; D ambiguous. Deletions cut 4 bases from V and 2 bases from J, with 5 bases between. The CDR3 extends over 12 amino acids. Germline V gene data show CDR1 as SGHKS and CDR2 as YYEKEE (reference sequence). The CDR3 is CASSLDTDTQYF. The CDR3 DNA reads TGTGCCAGCAGCCTAGACACAGATACGCAGTATTTT.

The chain recombines TRBV7-9 with TRBJ1-1, with D hard to call. This CDR3 contains 15 residues. CDR1 is SEHNR, CDR2 FQNEAQ, per germline (reference sequence). V shed 1 base and J shed 1 base, with 10 bases lying between them. The CDR3 reads CASSLGWARNTEAFF. CDR3 DNA sequence: TGTGCCAGCAGCTTAGGTTGGGCCAGGAACACTGAAGCTTTCTTT. Full variable domain (missing parts from reference TRBV7-9 and TRBJ1-1): DTGVSQNPRHKITKRGQNVTFRCDPISEHNRLYWYRQTLGQGPEFLTYFQNEAQLEKSRLLSDRFSAERPKGSFSTLEIQRTEQGDSAMYLCASSLGWARNTEAFFGQGTRLTVV.

This CDR3 reads CAWSDDSDSYEQYF. The CDR3 DNA sequence: TGTGCCTGGAGTGATGACAGTGATTCCTACGAGCAGTACTTC. The chain combines TRBV30 with TRBJ2-7; D possibly corresponds to TRBD1 (5 bases). The V and J ends lost 1 base and 1 base respectively, with 11 bases between them. CDR3 length: 14 residues. Germline V gene lookup returns CDR1 GTSNPN and CDR2 SVGIG (reference sequence).

The chain uses TRBV24-1 and TRBJ2-3; 10 bases are shared with TRBD1. The CDR3 covers 18 residues. V lost 3 bases and J lost 6; bases outside the gene matches: 14. The germline gives CDR1 KGHDR, CDR2 SFDVKD. DNA for the CDR3: TGTGCCACCAGTGATCCGAGACAGGGGGCGCGAGGATTGGATACGCAGTATTTT. This encodes CATSDPRQGARGLDTQYF.